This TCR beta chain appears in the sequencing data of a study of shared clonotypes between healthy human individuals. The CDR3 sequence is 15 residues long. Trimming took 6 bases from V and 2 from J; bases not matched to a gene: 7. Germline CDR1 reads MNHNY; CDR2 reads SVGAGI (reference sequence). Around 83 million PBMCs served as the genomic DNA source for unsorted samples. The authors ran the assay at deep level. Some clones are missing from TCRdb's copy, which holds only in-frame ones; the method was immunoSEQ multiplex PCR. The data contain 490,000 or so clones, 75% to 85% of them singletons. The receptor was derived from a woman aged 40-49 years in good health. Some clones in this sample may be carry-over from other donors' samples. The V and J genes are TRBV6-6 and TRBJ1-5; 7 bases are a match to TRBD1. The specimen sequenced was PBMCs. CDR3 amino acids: CASRSTGVGNQPQHF. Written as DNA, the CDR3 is TGTGCCAGCAGGTCTACAGGGGTGGGCAATCAGCCCCAGCATTTT.